Listed here are 24 T cell receptor beta chains from one sample, sequenced in a study of response to subunit inactivated influenza vaccine. TCRdb processed the RT-PCR reads anew with MiXCR; each CDR3 protein has one entry. The repertoire holds roughly 500,000 distinct CDR3 sequences, about 15% seen once, with approximately 3% in the top ten. The material was CD4+ T cells sorted from PBMCs, obtained less than 30 months after vaccination. Receptors originate from a man aged 45 to 75 who received an inactivated influenza vaccine.

Ten or more counts support this clonotype. V and J are TRBV20-1 and TRBJ2-1, with a possible D match to TRBD1 (6 bases). Germline lookup yields CDR1 DFQATT and CDR2 SNEGSKA (reference sequence). Trimming removed 1 base at V and 4 bases at J, with 17 bases between. The CDR3 is 16 residues long. CDR3 nucleotide sequence: TGCAGTGCTAGAGGCCAGGGGTTATTAGGATACAATGAGCAGTTCTTC. Translation: CSARGQGLLGYNEQFF.

This clonotype has only a few counts. The chain links TRBV5-1 to TRBJ2-3, with TRBD1 matching over 11 bases. Per germline, CDR1 SGHRS and CDR2 YFSETQ. The trim removed 0 bases at V and 4 bases at J, leaving 4 bases unmatched. The CDR3 contains 16 residues. CDR3 in amino acids: CASSLGPGQGADTQYF. Here the CDR3 DNA reads TGCGCCAGCAGCTTGGGACCGGGACAGGGGGCAGATACGCAGTATTTT.

The chain uses TRBV28 and TRBJ1-5; D is perhaps TRBD1 (6 bases). The CDR3 has 16 residues. Germline V CDR1 and CDR2: MDHEN, SYDVKM. The V end was cut by 7 bases, the J end by 1 base, with 17 bases between. CDR3 loop: CASIGGGQGSNQPQHF. For the CDR3, the DNA is TGTGCCAGCATCGGGGGGGGGCAGGGAAGCAATCAGCCCCAGCATTTT.

This clonotype appeared a few times. The chain employs TRBV7-2 and TRBJ2-3; TRBD2 matches at 13 bases. Trimming removed 2 bases from V and 5 bases from J; junction bases left unmatched: 1. Germline CDR1 reads SGHTA; CDR2 reads FQGNSA. The CDR3 is made up of 15 amino acids. DNA for the CDR3: TGTGCCAGCAGCTTATGGACTAGCGGGGGAGATACGCAGTATTTT. It is translated as CASSLWTSGGDTQYF. Drawing the rest from reference TRBV7-2 and TRBJ2-3, the complete variable domain is GAGVSQSPSNKVTEKGKDVELRCDPISGHTALYWYRQSLGQGLEFLIYFQGNSAPDKSGLPSDRFSAERTGGSVSTLTIQRTQQEDSAVYLCASSLWTSGGDTQYFGPGTRLTVL.

This clonotype was counted only a few times. V gene TRBV4-3 combines with J gene TRBJ1-2, with D hard to call. V lost 0 bases, J lost 4 bases, and 12 bases lay in between. Germline CDR1 is LGHNA and CDR2 is YSLEER. This CDR3 has 15 amino acids. The CDR3 nucleotides are TGCGCCAGCAGCCAAGATTGGGGAGGGTCCTATGGCTACACCTTC. Protein product: CASSQDWGGSYGYTF.

This chain joins TRBV29-1 and TRBJ2-7, with TRBD1 matching 9 bases. The CDR3 covers 12 residues. Germline V CDR1 and CDR2: SQVTM, ANQGSEA. V was clipped by 7 bases and J by 7 bases; unmatched bases: 8. The DNA for the CDR3 is TGCAGCGCGTTCACAGGGGGCGAAGAGCAGTACTTC. It specifies CSAFTGGEEQYF.

This rearrangement joins TRBV10-3 to TRBJ1-2; D unresolved. V was shortened by 4 bases and J by 1 base, with 13 bases between the two germline ends. Per the germline V gene, CDR1 is ENHRY and CDR2 is SYGVKD. The CDR3 is made up of 15 amino acids. The DNA for the CDR3 is TGTGCCATCAGTGTTGACGACCACGGTAACTATGGCTACACCTTC. Its translation: CAISVDDHGNYGYTF.

This clonotype was found a few times. The rearrangement links TRBV20-1 to TRBJ2-4; D ambiguous. V gave up 1 base and J gave up 0 bases, with 16 bases separating them. The CDR3 contains 17 residues. Germline V gene lookup returns CDR1 DFQATT and CDR2 SNEGSKA (reference sequence). The chain's CDR3 is CSARGFSGSLAKNIQYF. The CDR3 coding sequence is TGCAGTGCTAGAGGGTTCTCTGGATCGCTAGCCAAAAACATTCAGTACTTC.

The chain combines TRBV6-5 with TRBJ2-2, with TRBD1 identical over 9 bases. Germline V lookup: CDR1 MNHEY, CDR2 SVGAGI. This CDR3 is 17 amino acids long. V lost 3 bases, J lost 5 bases, and 10 bases stayed unmatched. Written as DNA, the CDR3 is TGTGCCAGCAGTTATGGACATAGGACAGGGGTGACCGGGGAGCTGTTTTTT. It is translated as CASSYGHRTGVTGELFF.

This clonotype was recorded a few times. The chain is built from TRBV29-1 and TRBJ2-5; no clear D gene. The CDR3 is 13 residues long. V lost 2 bases and J lost 1, with 8 bases in between. Germline assignment: CDR1 SQVTM and CDR2 ANQGSEA. The CDR3: CSVEKQTQETQYF. The CDR3, as DNA: TGCAGCGTTGAAAAACAGACCCAAGAGACCCAGTACTTC.

This chain connects TRBV20-1 to TRBJ2-1; 10 nucleotides line up with TRBD1. After removal of 0 bases from V and 5 bases from J, the junction contained 4 bases not matched to a gene. The CDR3 has 15 amino acids. The germline CDR1 and CDR2 sequences are DFQATT and SNEGSKA (reference sequence). The CDR3 nucleotides are TGCAGTGCTAGAGATCGACAGGGGGCCGACAATGAGCAGTTCTTC. Amino acid sequence: CSARDRQGADNEQFF.

V usage is TRBV18 and J usage is TRBJ1-2; a possible D gene is TRBD1 (6 bases). The CDR3 sequence is 15 residues long. V was trimmed by 1 base and J by 2 bases, leaving 11 bases between them. The germline V gene encodes CDR1 KGHSH and CDR2 LQKENI. The CDR3 nucleotides are TGTGCCAGCTCACCACAGCTTGGGGGCAACTATGGCTACACCTTC. It specifies CASSPQLGGNYGYTF.

This chain connects TRBV7-9 to TRBJ1-2, with TRBD1 identical over 9 bases. In germline, CDR1 is SEHNR, CDR2 FQNEAQ (reference sequence). This CDR3 is built from 15 residues. V shed 1 base, J shed 2 bases, and the junction held 2 bases outside the gene matches. In DNA form, the CDR3 reads TGTGCCAGCAGCTTAGTGGACAGGGGAAACTATGGCTACACCTTC. Translation gives CASSLVDRGNYGYTF. Full variable domain (outside the CDR3, taken from reference TRBV7-9 and TRBJ1-2): DTGVSQNPRHKITKRGQNVTFRCDPISEHNRLYWYRQTLGQGPEFLTYFQNEAQLEKSRLLSDRFSAERPKGSFSTLEIQRTEQGDSAMYLCASSLVDRGNYGYTFGSGTRLTVV.

The CDR3 protein is CASSQESGQLVGYTF. DNA of the CDR3: TGCGCCAGCAGCCAAGAGTCCGGACAGCTGGTTGGCTACACCTTC. The chain joins TRBV4-1 to TRBJ1-2, with D possibly matching TRBD1 (6 bases). Germline V gene sequence: CDR1 MGHRA, CDR2 YSYEKL. The CDR3 extends over 15 amino acids. V was pared by 0 bases and J by 7 bases, with 15 bases between.

This clonotype has more than one count but fewer than ten. The gene calls are TRBV28 and TRBJ2-1; 10 bases map to TRBD2. Germline V lookup: CDR1 MDHEN, CDR2 SYDVKM. V shed 6 bases and J 3 bases; nucleotides not matched to a gene: 11. The length of the CDR3 is 17 residues. The CDR3 loop reads CASRLPGLADHYNEQFF. In nucleotides, the CDR3 is TGTGCCAGCAGACTACCCGGACTAGCGGACCACTACAATGAGCAGTTCTTC.

The J gene is TRBJ2-2, the V gene TRBV6-5; D assignment may be TRBD1 or TRBD2 (5 bases each). CDR3 length: 17 residues. V lost 2 bases to trimming and J lost 7 bases, with 20 bases between them. The germline gives CDR1 MNHEY, CDR2 SVGAGI. CDR3 sequence: CASSYPRGWGLVGELFF. The CDR3 nucleotides read TGTGCCAGCAGTTACCCCCGAGGCTGGGGGTTGGTCGGGGAGCTGTTTTTT.

This clonotype appeared a few times. The chain is built from TRBV29-1 and TRBJ2-3; perhaps TRBD2 as D (5 bases). CDR3 length: 14 amino acids. Trimming removed 7 bases from V and 1 base from J, with 15 bases in between. Germline V gives CDR1 SQVTM, CDR2 ANQGSEA. The CDR3: CSAIDGSRTDTQYF. DNA for the CDR3: TGCAGCGCCATTGATGGGAGCCGCACAGATACGCAGTATTTT.

The table lists this clonotype with a few counts. This chain joins TRBV20-1 and TRBJ1-4; the D is unclear. Trimming pared 0 bases from V and 7 bases from J, leaving 15 bases between. Germline loops: CDR1 DFQATT, CDR2 SNEGSKA (reference sequence). The CDR3 consists of 15 residues. The CDR3 nucleotides are TGCAGTGCTAGAGATCTAAAGGACTGGGCTGAAAAACTGTTTTTT. As protein: CSARDLKDWAEKLFF.

This rearrangement joins TRBV6-2 or TRBV6-3 to TRBJ2-1, with D maybe TRBD2 (6 bases). V lost 2 bases and J 5 bases, leaving 13 bases between the germline ends. Germline CDR1 MNHEY, CDR2 SVGEGT. The CDR3 is 15 residues long. The CDR3 DNA reads as TGTGCCAGCAGTTACCGGGACTCAACCAACAATGAGCAGTTCTTC. Its protein is CASSYRDSTNNEQFF.

This clonotype was detected a few times. The V and J genes are TRBV5-1 and TRBJ1-1; 7 nucleotides line up with TRBD1. The CDR3 consists of 13 residues. The J segment lost 11 bases and the V segment lost 0 bases, leaving 7 bases of the junction unmatched. From germline, CDR1 is SGHRS and CDR2 YFSETQ. CDR3 in amino acids: CASSLEEGATAFF. CDR3 nucleotides: TGCGCCAGCAGCTTGGAGGAGGGGGCGACGGCTTTCTTT.

This clonotype was recorded at least ten times. This chain uses TRBV10-3 with TRBJ2-2; D possibly corresponds to TRBD1 (6 bases). The CDR3 extends over 16 amino acids. Germline V gene data show CDR1 as ENHRY and CDR2 as SYGVKD. V lost 2 bases and J 2 bases, leaving 12 bases between the germline ends. In DNA, the CDR3 is TGTGCCATCAGTGAGAGAACAGGGATTAACACCGGGGAGCTGTTTTTT. It is translated as CAISERTGINTGELFF.

This clonotype was detected only a few times. This chain uses TRBV9 with TRBJ2-3; TRBD1 matches 10 bases. Trimming cost V 3 bases and J 5 bases; bases outside gene matches: 3. The germline V gene has CDR1 SGDLS and CDR2 YYNGEE. CDR3 length: 14 amino acids. The CDR3, as DNA: TGTGCCAGCAGCGCAGGGGACAGGGGAGATACGCAGTATTTT. It is translated as CASSAGDRGDTQYF. The variable domain in full, completed from reference TRBV9 and TRBJ2-3, reads DSGVTQTPKHLITATGQRVTLRCSPRSGDLSVYWYQQSLDQGLQFLIQYYNGEERAKGNILERFSAQQFPDLHSELNLSSLELGDSALYFCASSAGDRGDTQYFGPGTRLTVL.

This chain connects TRBV4-3 to TRBJ2-6; no firm D call. V was trimmed by 1 base and J by 2 bases, leaving 9 bases between them. The CDR3 covers 16 residues. The germline V gene encodes CDR1 LGHNA and CDR2 YSLEER. For the CDR3, the DNA is TGCGCCAGCAGCCAAGTCGGTCAGGCTGGGGCCAACGTCCTGACTTTC. This translates into CASSQVGQAGANVLTF.

The sample holds many counts of this clonotype. This rearrangement joins TRBV5-1 to TRBJ2-1, with 10 bases aligning to TRBD2. CDR1 and CDR2 from the germline V gene are SGHRS and YFSETQ. Germline trimming cut 4 bases from V and 5 bases from J; bases unmatched to any gene: 6. The CDR3 loop spans 15 amino acids. The CDR3 loop is CASSRLAGGDNEQFF. The CDR3 DNA reads TGCGCCAGCAGCCGACTAGCGGGTGGGGACAATGAGCAGTTCTTC.